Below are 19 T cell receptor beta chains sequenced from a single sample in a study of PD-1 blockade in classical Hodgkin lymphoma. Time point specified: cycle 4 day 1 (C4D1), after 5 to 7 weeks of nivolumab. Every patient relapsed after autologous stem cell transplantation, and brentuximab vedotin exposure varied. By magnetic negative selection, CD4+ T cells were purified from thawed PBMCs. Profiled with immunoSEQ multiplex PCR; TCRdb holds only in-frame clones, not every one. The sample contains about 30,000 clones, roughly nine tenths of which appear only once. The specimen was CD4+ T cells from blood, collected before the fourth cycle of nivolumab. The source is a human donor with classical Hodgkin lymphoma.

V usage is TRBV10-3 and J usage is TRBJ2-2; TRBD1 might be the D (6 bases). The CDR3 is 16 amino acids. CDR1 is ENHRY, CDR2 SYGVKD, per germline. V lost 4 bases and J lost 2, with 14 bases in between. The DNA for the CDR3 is TGTGCCATCAGTGTCCAGGGGCTAGGAAACACCGGGGAGCTGTTTTTT. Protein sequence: CAISVQGLGNTGELFF.

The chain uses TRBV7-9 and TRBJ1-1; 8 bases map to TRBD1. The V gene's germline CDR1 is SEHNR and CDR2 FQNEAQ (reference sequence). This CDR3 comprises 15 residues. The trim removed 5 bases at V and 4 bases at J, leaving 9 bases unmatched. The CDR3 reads CASSPDRVRGTEAFF. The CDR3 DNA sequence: TGTGCCAGCAGCCCGGACAGGGTCAGGGGCACTGAAGCTTTCTTT.

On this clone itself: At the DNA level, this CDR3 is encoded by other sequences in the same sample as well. CDR3 DNA: TGTGCCAGCAGCGTGGGTCAAGGTGAGCGATACTTC. Translating it yields CASSVGQGERYF. The V call is TRBV6-1, the J call TRBJ2-7, with D uncertain. V gave up 6 bases and J gave up 13 bases, with 19 bases separating them. The length of the CDR3 is 12 residues. Germline V gene lookup returns CDR1 MNHNS and CDR2 SASEGT.

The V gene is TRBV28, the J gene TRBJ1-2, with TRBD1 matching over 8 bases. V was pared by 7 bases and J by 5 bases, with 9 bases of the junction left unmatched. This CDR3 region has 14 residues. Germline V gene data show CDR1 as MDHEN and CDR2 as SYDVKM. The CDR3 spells CASKPRGPGYGYTF. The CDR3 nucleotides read TGTGCCAGCAAACCCAGGGGGCCAGGGTATGGCTACACCTTC.

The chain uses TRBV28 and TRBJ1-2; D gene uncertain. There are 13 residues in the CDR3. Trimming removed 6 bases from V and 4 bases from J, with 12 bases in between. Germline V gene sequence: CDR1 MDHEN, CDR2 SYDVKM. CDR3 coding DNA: TGTGCCAGCAGCGTCGACCGGCCCTATGGCTACACCTTC. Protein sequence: CASSVDRPYGYTF.

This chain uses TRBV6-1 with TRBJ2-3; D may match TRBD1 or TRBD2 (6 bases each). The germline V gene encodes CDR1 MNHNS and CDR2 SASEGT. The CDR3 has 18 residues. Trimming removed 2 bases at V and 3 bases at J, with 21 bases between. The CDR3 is CASSENGQGRGRTDTQYF. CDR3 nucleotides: TGTGCCAGCAGTGAAAACGGCCAGGGGAGAGGGAGGACAGATACGCAGTATTTT.

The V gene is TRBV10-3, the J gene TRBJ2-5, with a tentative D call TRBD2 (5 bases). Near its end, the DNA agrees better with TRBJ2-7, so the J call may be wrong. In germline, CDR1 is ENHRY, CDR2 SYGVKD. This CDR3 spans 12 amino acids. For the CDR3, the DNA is TGTGCCACGTCGGGGAGCTCCTACGAGCAGTACTTC. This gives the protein CATSGSSYEQYF.

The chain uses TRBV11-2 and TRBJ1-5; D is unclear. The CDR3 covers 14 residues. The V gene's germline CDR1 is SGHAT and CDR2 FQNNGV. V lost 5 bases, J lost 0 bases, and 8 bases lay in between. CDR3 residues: CASSPRDSNQPQHF. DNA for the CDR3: TGTGCCAGCAGCCCTAGGGATAGCAATCAGCCCCAGCATTTT.

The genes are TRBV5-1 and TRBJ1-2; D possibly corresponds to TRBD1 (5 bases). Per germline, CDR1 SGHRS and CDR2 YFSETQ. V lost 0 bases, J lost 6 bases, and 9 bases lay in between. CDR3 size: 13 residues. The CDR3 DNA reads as TGCGCCAGCAGCTTGGTTTCCAGGGATGGCTACACCTTC. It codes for CASSLVSRDGYTF.

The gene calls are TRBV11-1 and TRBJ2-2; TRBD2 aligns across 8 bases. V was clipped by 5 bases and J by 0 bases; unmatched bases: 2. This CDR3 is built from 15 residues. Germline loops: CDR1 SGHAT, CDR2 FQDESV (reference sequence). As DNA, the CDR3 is TGTGCCAGCAGCCTGGGACTAGCGAACACCGGGGAGCTGTTTTTT. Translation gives CASSLGLANTGELFF. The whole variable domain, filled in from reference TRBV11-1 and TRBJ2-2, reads EAEVAQSPRYKITEKSQAVAFWCDPISGHATLYWYRQILGQGPELLVQFQDESVVDDSQLPKDRFSAERLKGVDSTLKIQPAELGDSAMYLCASSLGLANTGELFFGEGSRLTVL.

The CDR3, as DNA: TGTGCCAGCAGTGGCCCGGACAGGAGTGTTGGCGAGCAGTACTTC. It encodes CASSGPDRSVGEQYF. The chain is built from TRBV2 and TRBJ2-7, with 7 bases fitting TRBD1. The CDR3 has 15 residues. Unmatched junction bases numbered 12, after V lost 4 bases and J lost 6 bases. Germline V gives CDR1 SNHLY, CDR2 FYNNEI.

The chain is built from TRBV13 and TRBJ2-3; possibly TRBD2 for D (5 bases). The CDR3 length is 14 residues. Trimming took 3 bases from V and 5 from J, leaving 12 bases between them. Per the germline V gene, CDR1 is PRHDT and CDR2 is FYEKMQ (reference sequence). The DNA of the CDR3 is TGTGCCAGCAGCTTTCGAGGGAGAGGAGATACGCAGTATTTT. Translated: CASSFRGRGDTQYF.

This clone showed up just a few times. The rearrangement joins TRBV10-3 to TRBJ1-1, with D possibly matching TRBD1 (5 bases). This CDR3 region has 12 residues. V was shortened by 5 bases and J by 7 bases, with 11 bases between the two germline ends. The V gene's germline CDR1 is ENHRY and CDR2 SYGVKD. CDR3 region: CAISSGRIEAFF. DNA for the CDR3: TGTGCCATCAGTTCAGGGAGGATTGAAGCTTTCTTT.

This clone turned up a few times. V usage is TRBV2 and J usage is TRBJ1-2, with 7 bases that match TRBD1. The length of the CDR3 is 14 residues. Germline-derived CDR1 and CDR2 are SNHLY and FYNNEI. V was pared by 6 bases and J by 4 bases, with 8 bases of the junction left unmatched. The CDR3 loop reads CASRRTGAGYGYTF. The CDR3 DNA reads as TGTGCCAGCAGGCGCACAGGGGCCGGCTATGGCTACACCTTC. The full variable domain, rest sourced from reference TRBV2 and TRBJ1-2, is EPEVTQTPSHQVTQMGQEVILRCVPISNHLYFYWYRQILGQKVEFLVSFYNNEISEKSEIFDDQFSVERPDGSNFTLKIRSTKLEDSAMYFCASRRTGAGYGYTFGSGTRLTVV.

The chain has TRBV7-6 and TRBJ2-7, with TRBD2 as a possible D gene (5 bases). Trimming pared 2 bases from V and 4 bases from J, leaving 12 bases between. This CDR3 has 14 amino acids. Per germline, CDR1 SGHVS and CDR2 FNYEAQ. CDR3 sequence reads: CASSLFEGRYEQYF. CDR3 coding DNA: TGTGCCAGCAGCTTATTTGAGGGTAGATACGAGCAGTACTTC. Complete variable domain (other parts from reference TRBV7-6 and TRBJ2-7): GAGVSQSPRYKVTKRGQDVALRCDPISGHVSLYWYRQALGQGPEFLTYFNYEAQQDKSGLPNDRFSAERPEGSISTLTIQRTEQRDSAMYRCASSLFEGRYEQYFGPGTRLTVT.

The CDR3 loop reads CSATKGDVRTF. Written as DNA, the CDR3 is TGCAGTGCTACAAAGGGGGACGTCCGGACCTTC. The chain uses TRBV20-1 and TRBJ1-2; D perhaps matches TRBD1 (6 bases). This CDR3 contains 11 residues. V shed 4 bases and J shed 14 bases, with 17 bases lying between them. Germline CDR1 DFQATT, CDR2 SNEGSKA (reference sequence).

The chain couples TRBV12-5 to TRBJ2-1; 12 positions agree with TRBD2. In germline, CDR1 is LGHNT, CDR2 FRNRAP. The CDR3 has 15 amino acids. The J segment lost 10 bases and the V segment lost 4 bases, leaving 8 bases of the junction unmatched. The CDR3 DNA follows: TGTGCTAGTGGTTCGACTAGCGGGGGACGCCCGGAGCAGTTCTTC. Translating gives CASGSTSGGRPEQFF.

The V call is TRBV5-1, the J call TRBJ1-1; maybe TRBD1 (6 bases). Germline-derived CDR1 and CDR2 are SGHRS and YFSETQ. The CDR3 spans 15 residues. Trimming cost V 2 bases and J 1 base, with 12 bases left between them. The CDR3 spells CASSLTGSGNTEAFF. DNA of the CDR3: TGCGCCAGCAGCTTAACAGGGAGCGGGAACACTGAAGCTTTCTTT.

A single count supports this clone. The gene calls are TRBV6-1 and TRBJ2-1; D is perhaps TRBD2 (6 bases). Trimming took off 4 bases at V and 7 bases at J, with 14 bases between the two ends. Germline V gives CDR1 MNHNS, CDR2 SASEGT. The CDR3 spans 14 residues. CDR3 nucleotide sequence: TGTGCCAGCAGTGCGGGACTCACGGTAAATGAGCAGTTCTTC. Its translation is CASSAGLTVNEQFF.